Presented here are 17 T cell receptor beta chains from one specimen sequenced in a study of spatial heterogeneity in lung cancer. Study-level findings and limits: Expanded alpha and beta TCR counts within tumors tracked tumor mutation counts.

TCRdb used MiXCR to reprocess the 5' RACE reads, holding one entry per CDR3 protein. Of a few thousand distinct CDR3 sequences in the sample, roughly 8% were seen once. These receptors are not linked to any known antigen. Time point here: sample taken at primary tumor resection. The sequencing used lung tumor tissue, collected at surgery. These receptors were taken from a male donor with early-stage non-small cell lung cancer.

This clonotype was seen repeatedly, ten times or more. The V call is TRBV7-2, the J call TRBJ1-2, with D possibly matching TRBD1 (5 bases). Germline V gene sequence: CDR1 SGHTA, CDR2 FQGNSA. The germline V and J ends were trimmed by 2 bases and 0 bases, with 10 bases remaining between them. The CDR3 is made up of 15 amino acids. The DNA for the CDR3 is TGTGCCAGCAGCTTAATACCGGGGCCTAACTATGGCTACACCTTC. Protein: CASSLIPGPNYGYTF. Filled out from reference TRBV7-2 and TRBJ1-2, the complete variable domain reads GAGVSQSPSNKVTEKGKDVELRCDPISGHTALYWYRQSLGQGLEFLIYFQGNSAPDKSGLPSDRFSAERTGGSVSTLTIQRTQQEDSAVYLCASSLIPGPNYGYTFGSGTRLTVV.

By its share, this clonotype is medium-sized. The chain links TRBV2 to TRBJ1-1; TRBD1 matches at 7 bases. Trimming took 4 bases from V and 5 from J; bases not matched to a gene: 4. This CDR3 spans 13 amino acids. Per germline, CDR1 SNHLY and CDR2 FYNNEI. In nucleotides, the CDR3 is TGTGCCAGCAGTGCAGACAGGGATACTGAAGCTTTCTTT. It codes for CASSADRDTEAFF.

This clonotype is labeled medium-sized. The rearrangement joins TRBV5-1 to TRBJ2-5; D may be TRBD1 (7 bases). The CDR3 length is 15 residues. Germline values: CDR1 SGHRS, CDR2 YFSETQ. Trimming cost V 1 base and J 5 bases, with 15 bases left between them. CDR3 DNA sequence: TGCGCCAGCAGCTTGACAGGGGAGGCTAGTGAGACCCAGTACTTC. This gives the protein CASSLTGEASETQYF.

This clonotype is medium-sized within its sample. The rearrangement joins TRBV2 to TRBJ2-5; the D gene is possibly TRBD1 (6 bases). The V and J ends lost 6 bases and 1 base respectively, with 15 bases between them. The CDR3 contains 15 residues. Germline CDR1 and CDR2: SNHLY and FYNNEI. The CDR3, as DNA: TGTGCCAGCAGGGGCTTCCGGGACACCCAAGAGACCCAGTACTTC. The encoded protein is CASRGFRDTQETQYF.

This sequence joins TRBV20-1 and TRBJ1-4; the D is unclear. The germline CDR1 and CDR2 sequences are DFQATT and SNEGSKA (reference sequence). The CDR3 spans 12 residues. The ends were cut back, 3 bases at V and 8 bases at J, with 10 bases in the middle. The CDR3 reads CSASAPLEKLFF. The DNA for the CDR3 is TGCAGTGCTAGTGCCCCGTTAGAAAAACTGTTTTTT.

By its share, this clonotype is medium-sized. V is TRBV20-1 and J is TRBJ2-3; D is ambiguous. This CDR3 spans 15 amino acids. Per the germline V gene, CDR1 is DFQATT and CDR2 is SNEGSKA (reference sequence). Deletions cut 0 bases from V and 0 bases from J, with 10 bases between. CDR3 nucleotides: TGCAGTGCTAGAGATGGCGGAACTAGCACAGATACGCAGTATTTT. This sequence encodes CSARDGGTSTDTQYF.

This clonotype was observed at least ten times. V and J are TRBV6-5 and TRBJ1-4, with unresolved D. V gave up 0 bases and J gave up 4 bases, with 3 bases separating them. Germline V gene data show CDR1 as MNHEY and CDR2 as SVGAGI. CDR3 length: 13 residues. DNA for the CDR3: TGTGCCAGCAGTTACTCGCATAATGAAAAACTGTTTTTT. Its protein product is CASSYSHNEKLFF.

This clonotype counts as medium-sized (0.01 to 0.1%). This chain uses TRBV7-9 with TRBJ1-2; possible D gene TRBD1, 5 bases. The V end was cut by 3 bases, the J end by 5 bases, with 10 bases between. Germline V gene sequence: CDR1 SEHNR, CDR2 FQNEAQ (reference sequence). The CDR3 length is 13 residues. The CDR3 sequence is CASSLTEIYGYTF. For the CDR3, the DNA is TGTGCCAGCAGCTTGACAGAGATTTATGGCTACACCTTC.

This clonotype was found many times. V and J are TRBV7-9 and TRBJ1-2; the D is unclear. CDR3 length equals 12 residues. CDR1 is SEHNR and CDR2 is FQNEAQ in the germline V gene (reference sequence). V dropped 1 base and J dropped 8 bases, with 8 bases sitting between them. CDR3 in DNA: TGTGCCAGCAGCTTAGAACAGAGAGGCTACACCTTC. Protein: CASSLEQRGYTF.

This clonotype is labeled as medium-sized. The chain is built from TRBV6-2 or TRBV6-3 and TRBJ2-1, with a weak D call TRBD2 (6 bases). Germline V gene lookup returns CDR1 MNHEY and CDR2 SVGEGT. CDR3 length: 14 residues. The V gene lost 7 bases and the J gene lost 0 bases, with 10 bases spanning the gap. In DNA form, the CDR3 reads TGTGCCAGCAATGGCGGGGCCTCCTACAATGAGCAGTTCTTC. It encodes CASNGGASYNEQFF.

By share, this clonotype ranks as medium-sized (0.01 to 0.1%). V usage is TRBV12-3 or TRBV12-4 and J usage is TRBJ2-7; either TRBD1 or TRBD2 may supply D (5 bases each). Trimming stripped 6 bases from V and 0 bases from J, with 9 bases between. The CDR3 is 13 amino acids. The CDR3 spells CASSTGASYEQYF. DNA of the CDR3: TGTGCCAGCAGCACCGGGGCCTCCTACGAGCAGTACTTC.

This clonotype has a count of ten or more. The CDR3 DNA sequence: TGTGCCAGCAGTCAAACAGGGGGTGGTTCACCCCTCCACTTT. Translated: CASSQTGGGSPLHF. The V and J genes are TRBV2 and TRBJ1-6, with 8 nucleotides matching TRBD1. The CDR3 sequence is 14 residues long. V trimming: 5 bases; J trimming: 9 bases; junction bases outside the gene matches: 6. CDR1 is SNHLY, CDR2 FYNNEI, per germline.

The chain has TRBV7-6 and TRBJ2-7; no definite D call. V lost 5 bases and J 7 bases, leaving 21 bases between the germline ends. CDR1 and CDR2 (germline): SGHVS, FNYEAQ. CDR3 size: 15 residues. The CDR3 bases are TGTGCCAGCAGCCCCGAGCCGGGCCGTAATGAAGAGCAGTACTTC. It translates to CASSPEPGRNEEQYF. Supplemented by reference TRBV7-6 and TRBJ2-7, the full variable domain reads GAGVSQSPRYKVTKRGQDVALRCDPISGHVSLYWYRQALGQGPEFLTYFNYEAQQDKSGLPNDRFSAERPEGSISTLTIQRTEQRDSAMYRCASSPEPGRNEEQYFGPGTRLTVT.

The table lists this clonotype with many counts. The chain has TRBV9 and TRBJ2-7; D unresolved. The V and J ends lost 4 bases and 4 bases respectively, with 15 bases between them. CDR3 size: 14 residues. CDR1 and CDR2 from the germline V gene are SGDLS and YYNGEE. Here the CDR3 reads CASSPEEIQYEQYF. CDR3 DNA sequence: TGTGCCAGCAGCCCCGAGGAGATCCAATACGAGCAGTACTTC.

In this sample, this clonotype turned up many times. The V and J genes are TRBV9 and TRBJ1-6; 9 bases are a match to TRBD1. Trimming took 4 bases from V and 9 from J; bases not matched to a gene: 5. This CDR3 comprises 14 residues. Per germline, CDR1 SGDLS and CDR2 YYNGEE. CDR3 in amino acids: CASSLRTGASPLHF. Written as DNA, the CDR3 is TGTGCCAGCAGCCTCCGGACAGGGGCTTCACCCCTCCACTTT.

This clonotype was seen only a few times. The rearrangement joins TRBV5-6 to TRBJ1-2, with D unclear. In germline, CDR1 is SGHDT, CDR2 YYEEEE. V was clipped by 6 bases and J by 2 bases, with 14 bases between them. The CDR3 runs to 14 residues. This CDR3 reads CASIFGPQNYGYTF. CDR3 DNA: TGTGCCAGCATCTTTGGACCCCAAAACTATGGCTACACCTTC. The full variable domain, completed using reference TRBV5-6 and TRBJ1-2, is DAGVTQSPTHLIKTRGQQVTLRCSPKSGHDTVSWYQQALGQGPQFIFQYYEEEERQRGNFPDRFSGHQFPNYSSELNVNALLLGDSALYLCASIFGPQNYGYTFGSGTRLTVV.

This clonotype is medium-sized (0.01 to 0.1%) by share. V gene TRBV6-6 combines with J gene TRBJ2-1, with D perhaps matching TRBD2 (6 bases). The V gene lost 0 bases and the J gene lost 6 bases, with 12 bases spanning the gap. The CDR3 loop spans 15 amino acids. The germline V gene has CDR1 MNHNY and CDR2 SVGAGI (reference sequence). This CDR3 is CASSYSGGIGNEQFF. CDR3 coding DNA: TGTGCCAGCAGTTACTCCGGCGGGATAGGCAATGAGCAGTTCTTC.